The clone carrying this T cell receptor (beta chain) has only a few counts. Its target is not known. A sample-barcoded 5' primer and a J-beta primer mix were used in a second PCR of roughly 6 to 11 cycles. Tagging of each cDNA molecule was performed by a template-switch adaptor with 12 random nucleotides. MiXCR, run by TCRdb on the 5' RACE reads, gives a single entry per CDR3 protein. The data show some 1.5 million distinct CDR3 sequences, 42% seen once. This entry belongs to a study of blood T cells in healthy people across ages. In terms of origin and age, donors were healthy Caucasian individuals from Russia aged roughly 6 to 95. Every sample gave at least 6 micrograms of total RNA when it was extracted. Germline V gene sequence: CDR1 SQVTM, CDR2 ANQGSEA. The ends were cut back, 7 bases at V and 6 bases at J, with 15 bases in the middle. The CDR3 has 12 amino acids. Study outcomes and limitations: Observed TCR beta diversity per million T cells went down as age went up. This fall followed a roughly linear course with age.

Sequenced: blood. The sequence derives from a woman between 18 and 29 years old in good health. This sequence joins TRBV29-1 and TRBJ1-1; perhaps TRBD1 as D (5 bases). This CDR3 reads CSANGQGAEAFF. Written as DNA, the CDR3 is TGCAGCGCCAACGGCCAGGGAGCTGAAGCTTTCTTT. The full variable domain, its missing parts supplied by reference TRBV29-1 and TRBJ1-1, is SAVISQKPSRDICQRGTSLTIQCQVDSQVTMMFWYRQQPGQSLTLIATANQGSEATYESGFVIDKFPISRPNLTFSTLTVSNMSPEDSSIYLCSANGQGAEAFFGQGTRLTVV.